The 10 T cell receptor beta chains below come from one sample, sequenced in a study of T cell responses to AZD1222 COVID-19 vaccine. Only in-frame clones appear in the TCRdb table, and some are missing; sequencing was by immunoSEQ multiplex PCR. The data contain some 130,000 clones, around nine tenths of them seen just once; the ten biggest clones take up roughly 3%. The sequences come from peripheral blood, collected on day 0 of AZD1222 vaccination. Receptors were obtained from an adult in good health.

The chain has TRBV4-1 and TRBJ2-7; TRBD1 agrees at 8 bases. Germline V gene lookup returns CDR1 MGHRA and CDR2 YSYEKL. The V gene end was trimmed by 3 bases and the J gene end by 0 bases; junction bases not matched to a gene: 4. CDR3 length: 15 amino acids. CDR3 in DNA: TGCGCCAGCAGCCAGCAGGGGGCCCCCTCCTACGAGCAGTACTTC. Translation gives CASSQQGAPSYEQYF.

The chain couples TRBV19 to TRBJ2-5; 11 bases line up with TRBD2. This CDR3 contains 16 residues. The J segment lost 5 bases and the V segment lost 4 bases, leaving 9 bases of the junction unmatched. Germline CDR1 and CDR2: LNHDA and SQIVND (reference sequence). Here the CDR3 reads CASSTTWTSGWETQYF. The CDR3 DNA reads TGTGCCAGTAGTACCACTTGGACTAGCGGGTGGGAGACCCAGTACTTC.

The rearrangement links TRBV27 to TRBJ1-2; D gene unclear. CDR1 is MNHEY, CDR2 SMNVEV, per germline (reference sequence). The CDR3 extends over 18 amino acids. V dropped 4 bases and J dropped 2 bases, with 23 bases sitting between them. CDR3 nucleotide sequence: TGTGCCAGCAGTTCGGCCTCCCATAACCCATCCTCCAACTATGGCTACACCTTC. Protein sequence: CASSSASHNPSSNYGYTF.

CDR3 in DNA: TGTGCCAGCAGCCAAGATCTGGCAGCCGGCGCGCCGGGCTACACCTTC. It translates to CASSQDLAAGAPGYTF. J is TRBJ1-2 and V is TRBV14, with D unresolved. Trimming removed 0 bases at V and 8 bases at J, with 19 bases between. CDR1 and CDR2 from the germline V gene are SGHDN and FVKESK. The CDR3 totals 16 residues.

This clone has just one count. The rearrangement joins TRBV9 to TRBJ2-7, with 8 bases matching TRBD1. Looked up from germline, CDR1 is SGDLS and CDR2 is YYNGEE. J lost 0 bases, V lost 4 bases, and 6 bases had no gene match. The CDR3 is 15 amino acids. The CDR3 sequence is CASSPRDRSSYEQYF. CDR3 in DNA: TGTGCCAGCAGCCCCCGGGACAGGAGCTCCTACGAGCAGTACTTC.

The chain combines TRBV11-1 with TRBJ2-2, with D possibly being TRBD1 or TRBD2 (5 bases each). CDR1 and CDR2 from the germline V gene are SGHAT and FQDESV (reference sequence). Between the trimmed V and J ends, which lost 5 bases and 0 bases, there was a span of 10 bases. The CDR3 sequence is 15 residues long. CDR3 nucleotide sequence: TGTGCCAGCAGCCCGGGGCCCACGAACACCGGGGAGCTGTTTTTT. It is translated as CASSPGPTNTGELFF.

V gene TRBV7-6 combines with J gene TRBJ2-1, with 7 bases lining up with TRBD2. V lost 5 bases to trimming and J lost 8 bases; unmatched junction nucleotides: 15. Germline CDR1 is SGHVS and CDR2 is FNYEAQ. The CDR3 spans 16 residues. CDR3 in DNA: TGTGCCAGCAGCATGCTGGGACTACCCACCTCCGATGAGCAGTTCTTC. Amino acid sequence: CASSMLGLPTSDEQFF.

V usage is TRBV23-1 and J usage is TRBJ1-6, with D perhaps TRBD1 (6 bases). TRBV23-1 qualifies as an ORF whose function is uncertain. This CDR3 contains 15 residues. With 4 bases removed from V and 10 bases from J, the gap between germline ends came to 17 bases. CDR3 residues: CASSPKTGVCSPLHF. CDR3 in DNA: TGCGCCAGCAGTCCCAAGACAGGTGTTTGCTCACCCCTCCACTTT.

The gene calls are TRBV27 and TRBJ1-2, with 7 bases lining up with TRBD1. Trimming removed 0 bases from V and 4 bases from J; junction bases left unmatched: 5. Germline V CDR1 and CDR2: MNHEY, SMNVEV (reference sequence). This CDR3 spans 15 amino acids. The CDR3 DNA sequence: TGTGCCAGCAGTTTATCCCCGGGACAGTCCTATGGCTACACCTTC. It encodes CASSLSPGQSYGYTF.

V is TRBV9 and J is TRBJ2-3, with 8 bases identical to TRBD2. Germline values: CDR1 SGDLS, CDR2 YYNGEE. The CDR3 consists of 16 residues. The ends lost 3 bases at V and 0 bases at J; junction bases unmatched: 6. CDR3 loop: CASSASGSSSTDTQYF. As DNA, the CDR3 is TGTGCCAGCAGCGCAAGCGGGAGCTCTAGCACAGATACGCAGTATTTT. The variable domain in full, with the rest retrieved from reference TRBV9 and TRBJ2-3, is DSGVTQTPKHLITATGQRVTLRCSPRSGDLSVYWYQQSLDQGLQFLIQYYNGEERAKGNILERFSAQQFPDLHSELNLSSLELGDSALYFCASSASGSSSTDTQYFGPGTRLTVL.